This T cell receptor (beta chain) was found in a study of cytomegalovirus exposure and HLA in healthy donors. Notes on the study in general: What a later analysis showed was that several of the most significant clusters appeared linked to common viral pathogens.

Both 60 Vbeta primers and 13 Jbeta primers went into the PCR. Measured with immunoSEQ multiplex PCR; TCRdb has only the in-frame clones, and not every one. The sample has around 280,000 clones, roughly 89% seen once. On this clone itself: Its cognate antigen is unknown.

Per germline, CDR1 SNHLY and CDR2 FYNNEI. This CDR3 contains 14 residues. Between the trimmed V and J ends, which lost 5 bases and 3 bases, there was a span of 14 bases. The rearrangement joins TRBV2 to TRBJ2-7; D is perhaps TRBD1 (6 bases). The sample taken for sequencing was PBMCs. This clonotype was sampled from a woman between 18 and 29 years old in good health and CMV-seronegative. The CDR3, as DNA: TGTGCCAGCAGTCCAGGGGATATAGGCTACGAGCAGTACTTC. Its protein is CASSPGDIGYEQYF.